This entry lists 24 T cell receptor beta chains sequenced from one sample in a study of T cell responses to AZD1222 COVID-19 vaccine. The repertoire was sequenced with immunoSEQ multiplex PCR; TCRdb's copy has only in-frame clones and lacks some. The sample lists roughly 67,000 clones; around 89% were seen once. The material sequenced was peripheral blood, taken on day 0 of AZD1222 vaccination. Source of these receptors: an adult in good health.

V is TRBV10-3 and J is TRBJ2-7; 10 bases are shared with TRBD2. V lost 3 bases, J lost 2 bases, and 1 base stayed unmatched. The CDR3 has 14 residues. The germline V gene encodes CDR1 ENHRY and CDR2 SYGVKD. The chain's CDR3 is CAISDSGRAYEQYF. In nucleotides, the CDR3 is TGTGCCATCAGTGACAGCGGGAGGGCCTACGAGCAGTACTTC.

V is TRBV6-6 and J is TRBJ2-7; 10 bases agree with TRBD2. This CDR3 comprises 13 residues. Germline CDR1 MNHNY, CDR2 SVGAGI (reference sequence). V trimming: 7 bases; J trimming: 5 bases; junction bases outside the gene matches: 5. The CDR3 reads CASTLAGDNEQYF. The CDR3 nucleotides read TGTGCCAGCACCCTAGCGGGAGACAACGAGCAGTACTTC.

The V call is TRBV28, the J call TRBJ2-1; D may be TRBD1 or TRBD2 (5 bases each). Germline values: CDR1 MDHEN, CDR2 SYDVKM. Trimming cost V 3 bases and J 6 bases, with 18 bases left between them. The CDR3 runs to 16 residues. CDR3: CASSLPPGPTSNEQFF. CDR3 DNA: TGTGCCAGCAGTTTGCCCCCGGGACCGACGAGCAATGAGCAGTTCTTC.

The chain recombines TRBV19 with TRBJ2-2; 8 positions match TRBD2. The CDR3 spans 14 residues. V gave up 9 bases and J gave up 0 bases; unmatched junction bases: 3. Germline V lookup: CDR1 LNHDA, CDR2 SQIVND (reference sequence). The chain's CDR3 is CASRGGTNTGELFF. CDR3 in DNA: TGTGCCAGCCGGGGGGGGACGAACACCGGGGAGCTGTTTTTT.

The J gene is TRBJ2-6, the V gene TRBV6-2 or TRBV6-3; TRBD1 aligns across 8 bases. This CDR3 spans 18 amino acids. The V gene end was trimmed by 2 bases and the J gene end by 0 bases; junction bases not matched to a gene: 6. The germline V gene has CDR1 MNHEY and CDR2 SVGEGT. The CDR3: CASSYDRGQPSGANVLTF. CDR3 coding DNA: TGTGCCAGCAGTTACGACAGGGGCCAACCCTCTGGGGCCAACGTCCTGACTTTC.

DNA for the CDR3: TGTGCCAGCAGCCAAGACCCCCGAGACAGGGGAACGTACGAGCAGTACTTC. This translates into CASSQDPRDRGTYEQYF. V and J are TRBV3-1 (or the pseudogene TRBV3-2) and TRBJ2-7; 8 positions agree with TRBD1. The germline V gene has CDR1 LGHDT and CDR2 YNNKEL (reference sequence). This CDR3 contains 17 residues. V shed 0 bases, J shed 4 bases, and the junction held 11 bases outside the gene matches.

V is TRBV3-1 (or the pseudogene TRBV3-2) and J is TRBJ1-5, with unresolved D. V lost 0 bases to trimming and J lost 4 bases, with 7 bases between them. Germline loops: CDR1 LGHDT, CDR2 YNNKEL (reference sequence). The CDR3 has 14 residues. This CDR3 is CASSQDLRNQPQHF. For the CDR3, the DNA is TGTGCCAGCAGCCAAGATCTCAGAAATCAGCCCCAGCATTTT.

This clone was detected a few times. The chain employs TRBV5-8 and TRBJ1-6, with D hard to call. V was pared by 4 bases and J by 15 bases, with 11 bases between. The V gene's germline CDR1 is SGHTS and CDR2 YDEGEE. This CDR3 comprises 11 residues. CDR3 bases: TGTGCCAGCAGCCCGCGACACCGCCTCCACTTT. Its protein product is CASSPRHRLHF.

This chain uses TRBV9 with TRBJ1-2, with 10 nucleotides matching TRBD1. This CDR3 spans 15 amino acids. V lost 1 base to trimming and J lost 4 bases; unmatched junction nucleotides: 4. The germline gives CDR1 SGDLS, CDR2 YYNGEE. The CDR3 protein is CASSVSRQGAYGYTF. The CDR3 DNA is TGTGCCAGCAGCGTAAGTCGACAGGGGGCCTATGGCTACACCTTC.

V and J are TRBV30 and TRBJ1-1; 12 nucleotides match TRBD1. The trim removed 3 bases at V and 9 bases at J, leaving 5 bases unmatched. CDR3 length: 13 amino acids. Germline CDR1 is GTSNPN and CDR2 is SVGIG (reference sequence). CDR3 sequence reads: CAWRRDRGRKAFF. The CDR3 region has the DNA TGTGCCTGGAGAAGGGACAGGGGGCGAAAAGCTTTCTTT.

Of note for this clone: The same CDR3 can be traced to other DNA sequences in this sample. The chain links TRBV7-8 to TRBJ1-5, with TRBD1 as a possible D gene (6 bases). V was pared by 3 bases and J by 6 bases, with 15 bases between. Germline assignment: CDR1 SGHVS and CDR2 FQNEAQ. The CDR3 loop spans 15 amino acids. CDR3 in DNA: TGTGCCAGCAGCTTTCCAGGGGAGTCAGGTCAGCCCCAGCATTTT. Translated, it gives CASSFPGESGQPQHF.

This rearrangement joins TRBV6-5 to TRBJ1-2; D perhaps matches TRBD1 (5 bases). V lost 10 bases and J 1 base, leaving 10 bases between the germline ends. Germline assignment: CDR1 MNHEY and CDR2 SVGAGI. The CDR3 runs to 12 residues. DNA of the CDR3: TGTGCCACGCACAGGATTAACTATGGCTACACCTTC. Translation: CATHRINYGYTF.

The genes are TRBV6-1 and TRBJ2-7; tentatively, D is TRBD2 (7 bases). The CDR3 totals 17 residues. The V gene lost 0 bases and the J gene lost 3 bases, with 18 bases spanning the gap. Per the germline V gene, CDR1 is MNHNS and CDR2 is SASEGT. The CDR3 spells CASSEAPPTGGFYEQYF. The CDR3 region has the DNA TGTGCCAGCAGTGAAGCTCCCCCTACGGGGGGCTTCTACGAGCAGTACTTC.

This sequence joins TRBV9 and TRBJ2-2; TRBD2 matches at 8 bases. Germline V gives CDR1 SGDLS, CDR2 YYNGEE. V lost 0 bases to trimming and J lost 6 bases; unmatched junction nucleotides: 10. The CDR3 covers 17 residues. CDR3 nucleotide sequence: TGTGCCAGCAGCGTAGGTGGACTAGCTCCGCCGCCCGGGGAGCTGTTTTTT. Translated: CASSVGGLAPPPGELFF.

The V call is TRBV2, the J call TRBJ2-5; weak D call: TRBD2 (5 bases). Trimming left V 8 bases short and J 5 bases short, with 9 bases between. This CDR3 has 11 residues. Germline loops: CDR1 SNHLY, CDR2 FYNNEI. The DNA of the CDR3 is TGTGCCAGCTCGGACTTTGAGACCCAGTACTTC. It is translated as CASSDFETQYF.

CDR3 DNA sequence: TGTGCCAGCAGCTTATTGGGACAGGGGTTCTACGGCTACACCTTC. Translating it yields CASSLLGQGFYGYTF. The V call is TRBV7-8, the J call TRBJ1-2; TRBD1 matches 10 bases. Germline CDR1 reads SGHVS; CDR2 reads FQNEAQ. CDR3 length equals 15 residues. Trimming at V came to 2 bases and at J to 8 bases, leaving 8 bases not matched to a gene.

V is TRBV3-1 (or the pseudogene TRBV3-2) and J is TRBJ1-3; D remains ambiguous. CDR1 LGHDT and CDR2 YNNKEL come from the germline V gene (reference sequence). Deletions cut 1 base from V and 4 bases from J, with 5 bases between. The CDR3 runs to 13 residues. The CDR3: CASSQVAGNTIYF. The CDR3 nucleotides are TGTGCCAGCAGCCAAGTAGCCGGAAACACCATATATTTT.

This clone occurred once. The chain uses TRBV6-6 and TRBJ1-1; possibly TRBD1 for D (5 bases). This CDR3 spans 13 amino acids. V was shortened by 2 bases and J by 5 bases, with 9 bases between the two germline ends. CDR1 and CDR2 (germline): MNHNY, SVGAGI (reference sequence). The CDR3 region is CASSYGGRTEAFF. CDR3 bases: TGTGCCAGCAGTTACGGGGGGAGGACTGAAGCTTTCTTT.

The chain recombines TRBV5-6 with TRBJ2-7, with TRBD2 identical over 13 bases. Germline lookup yields CDR1 SGHDT and CDR2 YYEEEE. The CDR3 length is 15 residues. V lost 4 bases and J lost 4; bases outside the gene matches: 5. The CDR3 reads CASSPGLAGTYEQYF. CDR3 DNA: TGTGCCAGCAGCCCGGGACTAGCGGGAACTTACGAGCAGTACTTC.

The J gene is TRBJ1-2, the V gene TRBV6-4, with a weak D call TRBD1 (5 bases). CDR1 is MRHNA, CDR2 SNTAGT, per germline. Trimming cost V 6 bases and J 6 bases, with 23 bases left between them. CDR3 size: 16 residues. The CDR3 region has the DNA TGTGCCAGCAGCCCCACTTGGGTTGTGGGACGCGATGGCTACACCTTC. Translating it yields CASSPTWVVGRDGYTF.

The rearrangement uses TRBV19 and TRBJ1-1; 11 bases line up with TRBD1. The V gene end was trimmed by 3 bases and the J gene end by 6 bases; junction bases not matched to a gene: 3. This CDR3 comprises 14 residues. Germline CDR1 is LNHDA and CDR2 is SQIVND (reference sequence). The CDR3 loop reads CASSMDRGPSEAFF. The CDR3 DNA reads TGTGCCAGTAGTATGGACAGGGGGCCTTCTGAAGCTTTCTTT.

The chain has TRBV19 and TRBJ1-6; 7 bases are shared with TRBD1. The CDR3 extends over 15 amino acids. Germline trimming cut 8 bases from V and 0 bases from J; bases unmatched to any gene: 4. Germline V gene sequence: CDR1 LNHDA, CDR2 SQIVND (reference sequence). DNA of the CDR3: TGTGCCAGTCTCCCAGGGGGCTCCTATAATTCACCCCTCCACTTT. This codes for CASLPGGSYNSPLHF.

This clone was found once. The chain is built from TRBV14 and TRBJ2-2; 7 nucleotides match TRBD1. This CDR3 is built from 15 residues. Trimming cost V 5 bases and J 7 bases; bases outside gene matches: 10. The germline CDR1 and CDR2 sequences are SGHDN and FVKESK. In DNA form, the CDR3 reads TGTGCCAGCAGCAGCCGACAGGGACGGGGCGGGGAGCTGTTTTTT. Translation gives CASSSRQGRGGELFF. Looking up the rest from reference TRBV14 and TRBJ2-2 gives the full variable domain: EAGVTQFPSHSVIEKGQTVTLRCDPISGHDNLYWYRRVMGKEIKFLLHFVKESKQDESGMPNNRFLAERTGGTYSTLKVQPAELEDSGVYFCASSSRQGRGGELFFGEGSRLTVL.

The chain carries TRBV5-1 and TRBJ1-6, with D perhaps TRBD1 (6 bases). This CDR3 comprises 16 residues. Trimming removed 0 bases from V and 8 bases from J, with 15 bases in between. The germline V gene has CDR1 SGHRS and CDR2 YFSETQ. CDR3 bases: TGCGCCAGCAGCTTGGGATCGAGGAGGGGGGATTCACCCCTCCACTTT. It yields the protein CASSLGSRRGDSPLHF.